The 18 T cell receptor beta chains listed next were all sequenced from one sample in a study of T cell repertoires in cytomegalovirus infection. No antigens are known for them. TCRdb recomputed calls from the reads with MiXCR, one row per CDR3 protein. The sample consists of some 350,000 distinct CDR3 sequences, around a third of them appearing once. The sequenced sample was cultured PBMCs, obtained from culture after CMV antigen stimulation. Every receptor here comes from a human donor in good health (CMV status not recorded). Some clones in this sample may be carry-over from other donors' samples.

V usage is TRBV7-6 and J usage is TRBJ2-7; D possibly corresponds to TRBD1 (6 bases). The germline V gene encodes CDR1 SGHVS and CDR2 FNYEAQ. The CDR3 covers 15 residues. Trimming removed 5 bases at V and 2 bases at J, with 16 bases between. The CDR3 is CASSRDTKIAYEQYF. The DNA for the CDR3 is TGTGCCAGCAGCCGGGACACCAAGATAGCCTACGAGCAGTACTTC. The variable domain in full, with the rest retrieved from reference TRBV7-6 and TRBJ2-7, is GAGVSQSPRYKVTKRGQDVALRCDPISGHVSLYWYRQALGQGPEFLTYFNYEAQQDKSGLPNDRFSAERPEGSISTLTIQRTEQRDSAMYRCASSRDTKIAYEQYFGPGTRLTVT.

In this sample, this clonotype turned up many times. The rearrangement links TRBV7-2 to TRBJ2-1; D might be TRBD1 or TRBD2, each matching 6 bases. CDR3 size: 12 residues. Germline V gene sequence: CDR1 SGHTA, CDR2 FQGNSA. Between the trimmed V and J ends, which lost 3 bases and 10 bases, there was a span of 10 bases. The CDR3 protein is CASSLGGGEQFF. The CDR3 DNA reads TGTGCCAGCAGCTTGGGGGGCGGAGAGCAGTTCTTC. Full variable domain (missing parts from reference TRBV7-2 and TRBJ2-1): GAGVSQSPSNKVTEKGKDVELRCDPISGHTALYWYRQSLGQGLEFLIYFQGNSAPDKSGLPSDRFSAERTGGSVSTLTIQRTQQEDSAVYLCASSLGGGEQFFGPGTRLTVL.

Details on this clonotype: Being one base from a much bigger clone, this may be a read error. V usage is TRBV27 and J usage is TRBJ1-5; D ambiguous. Trimming pared 5 bases from V and 7 bases from J, leaving 12 bases between. The CDR3 runs to 13 residues. Germline CDR1 is MNHEY and CDR2 is SMNVEV (reference sequence). CDR3 DNA: TGTGCCAGCAGTCCCTACAGTAAGCAGCCCCAGCATTTT. Protein sequence: CASSPYSKQPQHF.

The J gene is TRBJ2-1, the V gene TRBV29-1, with 10 bases matching TRBD2. The CDR3 extends over 13 amino acids. Germline assignment: CDR1 SQVTM and CDR2 ANQGSEA. The junction had 5 bases not matched to a gene; V was cut back by 6 bases and J by 6 bases. The CDR3 is CSVAGTSVNEQFF. The CDR3 DNA reads TGCAGCGTCGCCGGGACTAGCGTCAATGAGCAGTTCTTC.

This clonotype was counted between two and nine times. CDR3 nucleotide sequence: TGTGCCAGCAGCGCAACCTCGGTAGAGCAGTACTTC. This gives the protein CASSATSVEQYF. The J gene is TRBJ2-7, the V gene TRBV7-9; D ambiguous. The germline CDR1 and CDR2 sequences are SEHNR and FQNEAQ (reference sequence). This CDR3 spans 12 amino acids. V dropped 5 bases and J dropped 7 bases, with 12 bases sitting between them.

There are a few counts of this clonotype. This chain joins TRBV19 and TRBJ1-2; a weak D match, TRBD1 (5 bases). CDR1 LNHDA and CDR2 SQIVND come from the germline V gene (reference sequence). V was pared by 3 bases and J by 4 bases, with 9 bases between. The CDR3 has 13 residues. CDR3 sequence reads: CASSIGGVYGYTF. The CDR3 coding sequence is TGTGCCAGTAGTATCGGAGGGGTCTATGGCTACACCTTC.

The chain links TRBV7-9 to TRBJ2-5; 8 bases map to TRBD2. With V trimmed by 6 bases and J by 2 bases, 5 bases remained unmatched. The CDR3 runs 14 residues. CDR1 is SEHNR, CDR2 FQNEAQ, per germline (reference sequence). The CDR3 loop reads CASRNGTSQETQYF. Written as DNA, the CDR3 is TGTGCCAGCAGAAACGGGACTAGTCAAGAGACCCAGTACTTC.

As concerns this clonotype: A much larger clone lies a single base off, so this may be a read error. The V and J genes are TRBV7-9 and TRBJ2-7; a weak D match, TRBD2 (6 bases). Germline CDR1 SEHNR, CDR2 FQNEAQ (reference sequence). The V end lost 1 base, the J end lost 4 bases, and 14 bases lay between the germline ends. This CDR3 has 15 residues. The CDR3 DNA is TGTGCCAGCAGCTTAGGGCGGGGCGGGGAATACGAGCAGTACTTC. Protein: CASSLGRGGEYEQYF.

This clonotype was counted only a few times. The chain uses TRBV28 and TRBJ2-3, with 9 nucleotides matching TRBD1. Germline V gene sequence: CDR1 MDHEN, CDR2 SYDVKM. The CDR3 runs to 15 residues. V lost 2 bases, J lost 4 bases, and 4 bases stayed unmatched. The CDR3 here is CASSLGQGRADTQYF. The CDR3 nucleotides are TGTGCCAGCAGTTTAGGACAGGGGAGGGCAGATACGCAGTATTTT.

This clonotype was counted a few times. The rearrangement links TRBV6-2 or TRBV6-3 to TRBJ2-5, with TRBD2 matching over 8 bases. Germline V gene data show CDR1 as MNHEY and CDR2 as SVGEGT. This CDR3 has 14 residues. CDR3 sequence reads: CTTGREGREETQYF. The CDR3 DNA sequence: TGTACTACCGGACGGGAGGGCCGCGAGGAGACCCAGTACTTC.

The chain combines TRBV7-2 with TRBJ2-7, with 10 positions matching TRBD2. Trimming cost V 2 bases and J 2 bases; bases outside gene matches: 3. The CDR3 extends over 15 amino acids. Looked up from germline, CDR1 is SGHTA and CDR2 is FQGNSA. CDR3 bases: TGTGCCAGCAGCTTACCTAGCGGGAGTACCTACGAGCAGTACTTC. Residues: CASSLPSGSTYEQYF.

The CDR3 here is CSARDPRGVDYEQYF. CDR3 in DNA: TGCAGTGCTAGAGACCCGAGGGGAGTGGACTACGAGCAGTACTTC. The chain recombines TRBV20-1 with TRBJ2-7, with D perhaps being TRBD1 or TRBD2 (5 bases each). V was pared by 0 bases and J by 3 bases, with 15 bases between. Germline V gene sequence: CDR1 DFQATT, CDR2 SNEGSKA (reference sequence). The CDR3 contains 15 residues.

Here the CDR3 DNA reads TGTGCCAGCAGTTTCGATGCAACTAATGAAAAACTGTTTTTT. Protein product: CASSFDATNEKLFF. The rearrangement links TRBV12-3 or TRBV12-4 to TRBJ1-4; D is unclear. The CDR3 is made up of 14 amino acids. V was pared by 3 bases and J by 0 bases, with 5 bases between.

The chain carries TRBV12-3 or TRBV12-4 and TRBJ1-5; the D is unclear. Trimming took off 5 bases at V and 11 bases at J, with 16 bases between the two ends. The CDR3 is 13 amino acids. The CDR3 reads CASSTNPSATQHF. In DNA form, the CDR3 reads TGTGCCAGCAGTACCAATCCTTCAGCGACCCAGCATTTT.

This clonotype showed up just a few times. The chain carries TRBV30 and TRBJ1-2; no firm D call. V dropped 0 bases and J dropped 0 bases, with 5 bases sitting between them. Germline V gene data show CDR1 as GTSNPN and CDR2 as SVGIG (reference sequence). The CDR3 covers 13 residues. CDR3 DNA: TGTGCCTGGAGTGTAGCCGCTAACTATGGCTACACCTTC. This gives the protein CAWSVAANYGYTF. Combining the CDR3 with reference TRBV30 and TRBJ1-2 gives the whole variable domain SQTIHQWPATLVQPVGSPLSLECTVEGTSNPNLYWYRQAAGRGLQLLFYSVGIGQISSEVPQNLSASRPQDRQFILSSKKLLLSDSGFYLCAWSVAANYGYTFGSGTRLTVV.

This clonotype was found a few times. The J gene is TRBJ2-1, the V gene TRBV24-1, with D possibly TRBD2 on 5 matching bases. CDR3 length: 15 amino acids. V lost 4 bases and J 5 bases, leaving 14 bases between the germline ends. CDR1 and CDR2 (germline): KGHDR, SFDVKD. As DNA, the CDR3 is TGTGCCACCAGTGAACGGGGAAGTTTCAACAATGAGCAGTTCTTC. The encoded protein is CATSERGSFNNEQFF.

This clonotype was seen just once. A much more abundant neighbour one base away suggests this may be a read error. The chain recombines TRBV7-8 with TRBJ1-1; a weak D match, TRBD1 (5 bases). Looked up from germline, CDR1 is SGHVS and CDR2 is FQNEAQ. Trimming removed 3 bases from V and 1 base from J, with 9 bases in between. This CDR3 comprises 14 residues. The CDR3 DNA follows: TGTGCCAGCAGCTTTGGACATACGAACACTGAAGCTTTCTTT. Its protein is CASSFGHTNTEAFF. Full variable domain (rest looked up from reference TRBV7-8 and TRBJ1-1): GAGVSQSPRYKVAKRGQDVALRCDPISGHVSLFWYQQALGQGPEFLTYFQNEAQLDKSGLPSDRFFAERPEGSVSTLKIQRTQQEDSAVYLCASSFGHTNTEAFFGQGTRLTVV.

This clonotype turned up a few times. The chain couples TRBV28 to TRBJ2-7, with 9 nucleotides matching TRBD1. The V gene end was trimmed by 6 bases and the J gene end by 2 bases; junction bases not matched to a gene: 20. CDR1 is MDHEN, CDR2 SYDVKM, per germline. The length of the CDR3 is 19 residues. CDR3 DNA: TGTGCCAGCAGAGTTTTACCCACCATTACCGGGACAGGGACCTACGAGCAGTACTTC. Translating gives CASRVLPTITGTGTYEQYF.